These T cell receptor beta chains were read from a single sample in a study of control samples from healthy donors and cancer patients. TCRdb's table, derived via immunoSEQ multiplex PCR, lists solely in-frame clones and lacks some. Among just under 100,000 clones listed, more than 85% were seen once. Source material: blood. All receptors derive from a young man in good health. Both conserved end residues are part of each CDR3. The order of the fields is V gene, J gene, clone size, D gene, CDR3 protein, CDR3 DNA. The D gene is left open where the match is weak. Not all rows give a size; the values are once, few, many and, for expanded clones, a class.

v_gene: TRBV7-3; j_gene: TRBJ1-4; abundance: -; d_gene: TRBD1; CDR3aa: CASSPGTGGEEKLFF; CDR3nt: TGTGCCAGCAGCCCAGGGACAGGGGGCGAAGAAAAACTGTTTTTT
v_gene: TRBV18; j_gene: TRBJ2-1; abundance: -; d_gene: TRBD2; CDR3aa: CASSPAGAYNEQFF; CDR3nt: TGTGCCAGCTCACCTGCGGGGGCCTACAATGAGCAGTTCTTC
v_gene: TRBV7-9; j_gene: TRBJ1-1; abundance: -; d_gene: TRBD1; CDR3aa: CASSGRQGNTEAFF; CDR3nt: TGTGCCAGCAGCGGTAGACAGGGGAACACTGAAGCTTTCTTT
v_gene: TRBV5-4; j_gene: TRBJ1-4; abundance: -; d_gene: TRBD1; CDR3aa: CASSWGQGKRATNEKLFF; CDR3nt: TGTGCCAGCAGCTGGGGACAGGGGAAGCGTGCAACTAATGAAAAACTGTTTTTT
v_gene: TRBV6-2/TRBV6-3; j_gene: TRBJ1-4; abundance: once; d_gene: -; CDR3aa: CASSSEDEKLFF; CDR3nt: TGTGCCAGCAGTTCAGAGGATGAAAAACTGTTTTTT
v_gene: TRBV2; j_gene: TRBJ1-5; abundance: -; d_gene: -; CDR3aa: CASSRGLVSNQPQHF; CDR3nt: TGTGCCAGCAGCCGGGGGCTGGTGAGCAATCAGCCCCAGCATTTT
v_gene: TRBV27; j_gene: TRBJ1-6; abundance: -; d_gene: -; CDR3aa: CASSLRSNSPLHF; CDR3nt: TGTGCCAGCAGTTTAAGGAGTAATTCACCCCTCCACTTT
v_gene: TRBV19; j_gene: TRBJ2-1; abundance: once; d_gene: TRBD2; CDR3aa: CASSIISGRGSYNEQFF; CDR3nt: TGTGCCAGTAGTATAATAAGCGGGAGGGGATCCTACAATGAGCAGTTCTTC
v_gene: TRBV27; j_gene: TRBJ1-1; abundance: -; d_gene: -; CDR3aa: CASSLGQSTEAFF; CDR3nt: TGTGCCAGCAGTTTGGGGCAGTCCACTGAAGCTTTCTTT
v_gene: TRBV27; j_gene: TRBJ1-6; abundance: -; d_gene: -; CDR3aa: CASSQKTGPGALHF; CDR3nt: TGTGCCAGCAGTCAAAAGACAGGCCCCGGGGCCCTCCACTTT
v_gene: TRBV30; j_gene: TRBJ2-5; abundance: -; d_gene: TRBD2; CDR3aa: CAWKIAGGGETQYF; CDR3nt: TGTGCCTGGAAGATAGCGGGGGGTGGAGAGACCCAGTACTTC
v_gene: TRBV5-1; j_gene: TRBJ2-7; abundance: -; d_gene: TRBD2; CDR3aa: CASSLASGSYEQYF; CDR3nt: TGCGCCAGCAGCCTCGCTAGCGGGAGTTACGAGCAGTACTTC
v_gene: TRBV3-1/TRBV3-2; j_gene: TRBJ1-4; abundance: -; d_gene: -; CDR3aa: CASSQVGGQTNEKLFF; CDR3nt: TGTGCCAGCAGCCAAGTGGGAGGGCAGACTAATGAAAAACTGTTTTTT
v_gene: TRBV2; j_gene: TRBJ2-7; abundance: -; d_gene: TRBD1; CDR3aa: CASRVQGYEQYF; CDR3nt: TGTGCCAGCAGGGTACAGGGGTACGAGCAGTACTTC
v_gene: TRBV9; j_gene: TRBJ2-3; abundance: -; d_gene: -; CDR3aa: CASSAKAWDTQYF; CDR3nt: TGTGCCAGCAGCGCGAAGGCGTGGGATACGCAGTATTTT
v_gene: TRBV2; j_gene: TRBJ2-5; abundance: -; d_gene: TRBD1; CDR3aa: CARIDVGTEKETQYF; CDR3nt: TGTGCCAGAATCGACGTCGGGACAGAGAAAGAGACCCAGTACTTC
v_gene: TRBV4-1; j_gene: TRBJ1-2; abundance: -; d_gene: TRBD1; CDR3aa: CASSQEGTGLGGYTF; CDR3nt: TGCGCCAGCAGCCAAGAGGGGACAGGGTTAGGTGGCTACACCTTC
v_gene: TRBV7-2; j_gene: TRBJ1-1; abundance: -; d_gene: -; CDR3aa: CASSFSRMNTEAFF; CDR3nt: TGTGCCAGCAGCTTCTCAAGGATGAACACTGAAGCTTTCTTT
v_gene: TRBV6-5; j_gene: TRBJ1-5; abundance: -; d_gene: -; CDR3aa: CASTEVPNQPQHF; CDR3nt: TGTGCCAGCACCGAGGTACCAAATCAGCCCCAGCATTTT
v_gene: TRBV27; j_gene: TRBJ1-1; abundance: -; d_gene: -; CDR3aa: CASSLAKNTEAFF; CDR3nt: TGTGCCAGCAGTTTAGCGAAGAACACTGAAGCTTTCTTT
v_gene: TRBV2; j_gene: TRBJ2-1; abundance: -; d_gene: -; CDR3aa: CASSDSSYNEQFF; CDR3nt: TGTGCCAGCAGTGACAGTTCCTACAATGAGCAGTTCTTC
v_gene: TRBV19; j_gene: TRBJ1-1; abundance: -; d_gene: -; CDR3aa: CASSIMFVQGNTEAFF; CDR3nt: TGTGCCAGTAGTATTATGTTTGTACAGGGCAACACTGAAGCTTTCTTT
v_gene: TRBV5-6; j_gene: TRBJ1-1; abundance: -; d_gene: TRBD1; CDR3aa: CASSPGTEGTEAFF; CDR3nt: TGTGCCAGCAGTCCCGGGACAGAGGGTACTGAAGCTTTCTTT
v_gene: TRBV12-3/TRBV12-4; j_gene: TRBJ2-7; abundance: -; d_gene: -; CDR3aa: CASSLGIGEQYF; CDR3nt: TGTGCCAGCAGTTTAGGGATTGGCGAGCAGTACTTC
v_gene: TRBV2; j_gene: TRBJ1-2; abundance: few; d_gene: -; CDR3aa: CASSDQRATNYGYTF; CDR3nt: TGTGCCAGCAGTGATCAACGGGCGACTAACTATGGCTACACCTTC
v_gene: TRBV30; j_gene: TRBJ2-7; abundance: -; d_gene: TRBD2; CDR3aa: CAWSEGEGPYEQYF; CDR3nt: TGTGCCTGGAGTGAAGGGGAGGGACCCTACGAGCAGTACTTC
v_gene: TRBV12-3/TRBV12-4; j_gene: TRBJ1-1; abundance: -; d_gene: -; CDR3aa: CASSLRGGTEAFF; CDR3nt: TGTGCCAGCAGTTTACGGGGAGGGACTGAAGCTTTCTTT
v_gene: TRBV3-1/TRBV3-2; j_gene: TRBJ2-5; abundance: once; d_gene: TRBD1; CDR3aa: CASSQDKGAHETQYF; CDR3nt: TGTGCCAGCAGCCAAGATAAGGGGGCTCACGAGACCCAGTACTTC
v_gene: TRBV9; j_gene: TRBJ2-7; abundance: -; d_gene: TRBD1; CDR3aa: CASSVGPGQGPYEQYF; CDR3nt: TGTGCCAGCAGCGTAGGGCCGGGACAGGGCCCTTACGAGCAGTACTTC
v_gene: TRBV20-1; j_gene: TRBJ2-1; abundance: -; d_gene: -; CDR3aa: CSATGSDPLF; CDR3nt: TGCAGTGCTACAGGGTCAGACCCGCTCTTC
v_gene: TRBV6-4; j_gene: TRBJ1-2; abundance: -; d_gene: TRBD1; CDR3aa: CASSDSGTGEDYGYTF; CDR3nt: TGTGCCAGCAGTGACTCCGGGACAGGGGAGGACTATGGCTACACCTTC
v_gene: TRBV19; j_gene: TRBJ1-2; abundance: -; d_gene: TRBD1; CDR3aa: CASSIGWEGALLYGYTF; CDR3nt: TGTGCCAGTAGTATCGGTTGGGAGGGGGCGCTTCTCTATGGCTACACCTTC
v_gene: TRBV13; j_gene: TRBJ1-5; abundance: -; d_gene: TRBD1; CDR3aa: CASSFGTGGNQPQHF; CDR3nt: TGTGCCAGCAGCTTCGGGACAGGCGGCAATCAGCCCCAGCATTTT
v_gene: TRBV24-1; j_gene: TRBJ1-5; abundance: -; d_gene: -; CDR3aa: CATSESSWQPQHF; CDR3nt: TGTGCCACCAGTGAGAGCTCATGGCAGCCCCAGCATTTT
v_gene: TRBV27; j_gene: TRBJ1-1; abundance: -; d_gene: -; CDR3aa: CASSLGQANTEAFF; CDR3nt: TGTGCCAGCAGTTTGGGGCAGGCGAACACTGAAGCTTTCTTT
v_gene: TRBV18; j_gene: TRBJ2-1; abundance: -; d_gene: -; CDR3aa: CASSPLFTGLSSYNEQFF; CDR3nt: TGTGCCAGCTCACCGCTATTCACAGGCCTTAGCTCCTACAATGAGCAGTTCTTC
v_gene: TRBV6-5; j_gene: TRBJ2-1; abundance: -; d_gene: TRBD2; CDR3aa: CASKDWTSGRGEQFF; CDR3nt: TGTGCCAGCAAAGATTGGACTAGCGGGAGGGGTGAGCAGTTCTTC
v_gene: TRBV5-5; j_gene: TRBJ2-1; abundance: -; d_gene: -; CDR3aa: CASSSPGVPYNEQFF; CDR3nt: TGTGCCAGCAGCTCGCCGGGGGTCCCATACAATGAGCAGTTCTTC
v_gene: TRBV6-5; j_gene: TRBJ1-6; abundance: -; d_gene: -; CDR3aa: CASSYSSPYNSPLHF; CDR3nt: TGTGCCAGCAGTTACTCCAGTCCCTATAATTCACCCCTCCACTTT
v_gene: TRBV7-8; j_gene: TRBJ2-1; abundance: -; d_gene: -; CDR3aa: CASGTWGKGDNEQFF; CDR3nt: TGTGCCAGCGGGACCTGGGGGAAGGGAGACAATGAGCAGTTCTTC
v_gene: TRBV19; j_gene: TRBJ2-2; abundance: -; d_gene: -; CDR3aa: CASSIGSVGVWNTGELFF; CDR3nt: TGTGCCAGTAGTATAGGCAGCGTGGGGGTTTGGAACACCGGGGAGCTGTTTTTT
v_gene: TRBV5-4; j_gene: TRBJ2-1; abundance: -; d_gene: -; CDR3aa: CASSLLQNSISYNEQFF; CDR3nt: TGTGCCAGCAGCTTGCTTCAGAATAGTATCTCCTACAATGAGCAGTTCTTC
v_gene: TRBV30; j_gene: TRBJ1-6; abundance: -; d_gene: -; CDR3aa: CAWSRRDSPLHF; CDR3nt: TGTGCCTGGAGTCGAAGGGATTCACCCCTCCACTTT
v_gene: TRBV2; j_gene: TRBJ2-2; abundance: once; d_gene: -; CDR3aa: CASSENWGDTGELFF; CDR3nt: TGTGCCAGCAGTGAAAACTGGGGGGACACCGGGGAGCTGTTTTTT
v_gene: TRBV4-1; j_gene: TRBJ2-7; abundance: few; d_gene: TRBD1; CDR3aa: CASSLRTGDPLNSYEQYF; CDR3nt: TGCGCCAGCAGCCTTCGGACAGGTGACCCTCTGAATTCCTACGAGCAGTACTTC
v_gene: TRBV28; j_gene: TRBJ2-7; abundance: -; d_gene: -; CDR3aa: CASSPDRDYEQYF; CDR3nt: TGTGCCAGCAGTCCGGACAGAGACTACGAGCAGTACTTC
v_gene: TRBV7-2; j_gene: TRBJ2-2; abundance: -; d_gene: TRBD1; CDR3aa: CASSSGQGGTGELFF; CDR3nt: TGTGCCAGCAGCTCGGGACAGGGCGGCACCGGGGAGCTGTTTTTT
v_gene: TRBV7-8; j_gene: TRBJ2-3; abundance: -; d_gene: -; CDR3aa: CASSLAGVEADTQYF; CDR3nt: TGTGCCAGCAGCTTAGCCGGAGTGGAGGCAGATACGCAGTATTTT
v_gene: TRBV30; j_gene: TRBJ2-7; abundance: -; d_gene: -; CDR3aa: CAWSGDRYYEQYF; CDR3nt: TGTGCCTGGAGTGGAGACAGATACTACGAGCAGTACTTC
v_gene: TRBV7-9; j_gene: TRBJ1-1; abundance: -; d_gene: TRBD1; CDR3aa: CASSFGSGGKGNTEAFF; CDR3nt: TGTGCCAGCAGCTTTGGGTCAGGGGGCAAAGGAAACACTGAAGCTTTCTTT
v_gene: TRBV6-5; j_gene: TRBJ2-5; abundance: once; d_gene: TRBD2; CDR3aa: CASSYSNFGGDGTQYF; CDR3nt: TGTGCCAGCAGTTACTCGAATTTTGGGGGGGATGGGACCCAGTACTTC
v_gene: TRBV4-1; j_gene: TRBJ1-4; abundance: -; d_gene: -; CDR3aa: CASSQGTLEEKLFF; CDR3nt: TGCGCCAGCAGCCAAGGGACATTGGAAGAAAAACTGTTTTTT
v_gene: TRBV30; j_gene: TRBJ1-5; abundance: -; d_gene: TRBD1; CDR3aa: CAWSPLDRDGQPQHF; CDR3nt: TGTGCCTGGAGTCCACTCGACAGGGATGGTCAGCCCCAGCATTTT
v_gene: TRBV27; j_gene: TRBJ1-1; abundance: -; d_gene: -; CDR3aa: CASSLRRWDGDTEAFF; CDR3nt: TGTGCCAGCAGTTTACGTAGATGGGATGGCGACACTGAAGCTTTCTTT
v_gene: TRBV7-9; j_gene: TRBJ1-4; abundance: -; d_gene: -; CDR3aa: CASSSIRESEKLFF; CDR3nt: TGTGCCAGCAGCTCGATTAGGGAGAGTGAAAAACTGTTTTTT
v_gene: TRBV6-5; j_gene: TRBJ1-1; abundance: -; d_gene: -; CDR3aa: CASSFGTLNTEAFF; CDR3nt: TGTGCCAGCAGTTTTGGGACACTCAACACTGAAGCTTTCTTT
v_gene: TRBV10-1; j_gene: TRBJ1-1; abundance: once; d_gene: -; CDR3aa: CASSESGTQAFF; CDR3nt: TGCGCCAGCAGTGAATCAGGTACCCAAGCTTTCTTT
v_gene: TRBV27; j_gene: TRBJ1-1; abundance: -; d_gene: -; CDR3aa: CASSSRGKGEPEAFF; CDR3nt: TGTGCCAGCAGTTCCCGGGGGAAGGGGGAGCCCGAAGCTTTCTTT
v_gene: TRBV6-4; j_gene: TRBJ1-2; abundance: once; d_gene: TRBD1; CDR3aa: CASSDTGQGDGYTF; CDR3nt: TGTGCCAGCAGTGACACGGGACAGGGGGATGGCTACACCTTC